The T cell receptor beta chain under discussion was sequenced for a study of T cell repertoires in cytomegalovirus infection. Study-level background: As its CMV epitopes, the study selected recently identified HLA-C-restricted and well-studied HLA-B-restricted targets. Public signatures in TCR beta pointed to CMV infection and matching HLA type. Study findings and constraints: Identification of carriers of CMV plus the relevant HLA was performed using cumulative public TCR beta family frequency. HLA-C-restricted TCR beta clonotypes specific for CMV led the ex vivo response.

Comments on this clonotype: What it binds is not known.

TCRdb analysed the reads with MiXCR anew, one entry per CDR3 protein. The sample records 86,000 or so distinct CDR3 sequences, about 24% being singletons. CDR1 is DFQATT, CDR2 SNEGSKA, per germline (reference sequence). The CDR3 totals 15 residues. Deletions cut 2 bases from V and 7 bases from J, with 17 bases between. Material: CD8+ T cells from cultured PBMCs, obtained from culture after CMV antigen stimulation. This chain links TRBV20-1 with TRBJ2-2, with TRBD2 as a possible D gene (7 bases). The TCR was taken from a human donor in good health (CMV status not recorded). Some clones in this sample may be carry-over from other donors' samples. CDR3 sequence (DNA): TGCAGTGCTAGAATCGTCGGGGGGCAAGGCGGGGAGCTGTTTTTT. This sequence encodes CSARIVGGQGGELFF.